The clone carrying this TCR beta chain has at least ten counts. Its antigen remains unknown. The record originates from a study of T-cell reconstitution after alpha-beta-depleted transplantation in children. Using unique molecular identifiers, the investigators prepared the TCRbeta library. MiXCR, run by TCRdb on the PCR reads, gives a single entry per CDR3 protein. This sample has 150,000 to 200,000 distinct CDR3 sequences, with roughly 6% found just once. Study conclusions and caveats: In patients about two months after transplant, alpha-beta T cells reportedly arose from several hundred expanded graft clones.

This CDR3 contains 12 residues. Trimming stripped 6 bases from V and 2 bases from J, with 6 bases between. The V call is TRBV12-3 or TRBV12-4, the J call TRBJ2-3, with D uncertain. The sequencing used PBMCs, collected before TCRalphabeta/CD19-depleted stem cell transplant. This receptor was obtained from a girl less than two years old with combined immunodeficiency, due to receive a stem cell transplant. CDR3 in amino acids: CASRIHTDTQYF. CDR3 bases: TGTGCCAGCAGAATCCACACAGATACGCAGTATTTT.